This T cell receptor (beta chain) is drawn from a study of cytomegalovirus exposure and HLA in healthy donors. With 60 Vbeta and 13 Jbeta primers, the PCR was carried out. The protocol was immunoSEQ multiplex PCR, while the TCRdb copy is restricted to in-frame clones and leaves out a portion. The data contain some 110,000 clones, approximately 80% of them singletons. Study findings and constraints: A missense variant in DCLRE1C was later tied to TCR beta V- and J-gene trimming. Indistinguishable V segments such as TRBV6-2 and TRBV6-3 were excluded.

For this clone: Its antigen is as yet unknown.

Germline trimming cut 7 bases from V and 8 bases from J; bases unmatched to any gene: 5. The CDR3 sequence is 12 residues long. The V gene's germline CDR1 is SGDLS and CDR2 YYNGEE. This chain uses TRBV9 with TRBJ2-1; 8 nucleotides match TRBD2. This TCR came from a man aged 35 to 55 in good health and CMV-seronegative. The sample was PBMCs. This CDR3 reads CASGRGVDEQFF. The CDR3 DNA is TGTGCCAGCGGGCGGGGGGTGGATGAGCAGTTCTTC.